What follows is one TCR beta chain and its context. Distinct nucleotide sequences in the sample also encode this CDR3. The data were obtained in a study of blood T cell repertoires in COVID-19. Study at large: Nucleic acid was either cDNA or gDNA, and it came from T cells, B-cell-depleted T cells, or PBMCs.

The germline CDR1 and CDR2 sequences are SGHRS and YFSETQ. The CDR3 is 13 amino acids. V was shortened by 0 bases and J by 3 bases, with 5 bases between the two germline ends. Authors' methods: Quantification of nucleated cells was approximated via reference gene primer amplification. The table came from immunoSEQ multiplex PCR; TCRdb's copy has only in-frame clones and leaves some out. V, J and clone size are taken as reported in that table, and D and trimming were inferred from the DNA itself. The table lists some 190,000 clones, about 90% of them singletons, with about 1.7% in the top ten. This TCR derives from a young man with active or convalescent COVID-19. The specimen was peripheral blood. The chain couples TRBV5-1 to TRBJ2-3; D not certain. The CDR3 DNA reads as TGCGCCAGCAGCTTGGACTTTACAGATACGCAGTATTTT. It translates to CASSLDFTDTQYF.